This T cell receptor (beta chain) is from a study of cytomegalovirus exposure and HLA in healthy donors. Study-wide points: A later analysis linked a missense DCLRE1C variant to TCR beta V- and J-gene trimming. In vitro experiments confirmed that a few CMV-associated chains were specific for CMV antigens. Most TCRs appeared rarely, but some public TCRs recurred in many donors. Analyzed later, most CMV-associated TCR beta chains appeared HLA-restricted.

This CDR3 has 12 residues. The V gene's germline CDR1 is SQVTM and CDR2 ANQGSEA. V lost 5 bases to trimming and J lost 5 bases, with 9 bases between them. PCR amplification relied on 60 Vbeta primers (plus 13 Jbeta primers). Method: immunoSEQ multiplex PCR; TCRdb's copy keeps in-frame clones and lacks some. This table holds about 130,000 clones, roughly four fifths found once. A word on this clone: What it binds is unknown.

The chain links TRBV29-1 to TRBJ1-4; D remains unclear. The material sequenced was PBMCs. The sequence came from a woman between 40 and 55 years old in good health and CMV-seropositive. The DNA of the CDR3 is TGCAGCGTTCGGGGTTTAAATGAAAAACTGTTTTTT. Residues: CSVRGLNEKLFF.